Listed below are T cell receptor beta chains from one sample, sequenced in a study of control samples from healthy donors and cancer patients. Clones were read by immunoSEQ multiplex PCR, and TCRdb kept only the in-frame ones, dropping some. Of about 160,000 clones listed, 96% are singletons. Sample: blood. Every receptor here comes from a woman aged 25 to 39 in good health. Each CDR3 is given with its conserved first and last residue. A D gene is named only where the DNA matches it firmly. Clone size is not always given. Where it is, it says once, few, many or a class for expanded clones.

abundance	d_gene	j_gene	v_gene	CDR3nt	CDR3aa
NA	TRBD1	TRBJ1-2	TRBV2	TGTGCCAGCAGTGGCCAGGGGGCGATCTATGGCTACACCTTC	CASSGQGAIYGYTF
NA	NA	TRBJ2-5	TRBV4-1	TGCGCCAGCAGCCAAGCGGTGGAAGAGACCCAGTACTTC	CASSQAVEETQYF
NA	NA	TRBJ2-6	TRBV11-2	TGTGCCAGCAGCTTTACAGACTCTGGGGCCAACGTCCTGACTTTC	CASSFTDSGANVLTF
NA	TRBD1	TRBJ1-5	TRBV28	TGTGCCAGCAGTTTAGCAGGGGGCAGCAATCAGCCCCAGCATTTT	CASSLAGGSNQPQHF
NA	NA	TRBJ2-3	TRBV5-1	TGCGCCAGCAGCTTGTTTCAGGGTACAGATACGCAGTATTTT	CASSLFQGTDTQYF
NA	NA	TRBJ2-1	TRBV5-1	TGCGCCAGCAGCTTGGATAACCGGGGAAACAATGAGCAGTTCTTC	CASSLDNRGNNEQFF
NA	TRBD1	TRBJ1-6	TRBV19	TGTGCCAGTAGTAACAGGGGGCGAAATTCACCCCTCCACTTT	CASSNRGRNSPLHF
NA	NA	TRBJ1-4	TRBV28	TGTGCCAGCAGTGGGGGTGCAACTAATGAAAAACTGTTTTTT	CASSGGATNEKLFF
NA	TRBD2	TRBJ2-1	TRBV20-1	TGCAGTGCAAGTAGCGGGAGGCCCTCCAATGAGCAGTTCTTC	CSASSGRPSNEQFF
NA	NA	TRBJ1-1	TRBV18	TGTGCCAGCTCACCACCGGTCGGGGGCACTGAAGCTTTCTTT	CASSPPVGGTEAFF
NA	NA	TRBJ2-1	TRBV2	TGTGCCAGCAGTGTAACAGAATACAATGAGCAGTTCTTC	CASSVTEYNEQFF
once	TRBD1	TRBJ2-1	TRBV18	TGTGCCAGCTCACCCGACAGGGGGTCTATCGATGAGCAGTTCTTC	CASSPDRGSIDEQFF
NA	NA	TRBJ2-5	TRBV7-2	TGTGCCAGCAGCCCCCGTATGTGGGCGAGAGAGACCCAGTACTTC	CASSPRMWARETQYF
NA	TRBD2	TRBJ2-5	TRBV5-4	TGTGCCAGCAGCTTTCGACTAGCGGGAGAAGAGACCCAGTACTTC	CASSFRLAGEETQYF
NA	TRBD1	TRBJ2-7	TRBV28	TGTGCCAGCAGAGAACAGGGGGCGCAGACTAACGAGCAGTACTTC	CASREQGAQTNEQYF
NA	NA	TRBJ1-6	TRBV20-1	TGCAGTGCTAGTACGACCGCATATAATTCACCCCTCCACTTT	CSASTTAYNSPLHF
NA	NA	TRBJ2-2	TRBV5-1	TGCGCCAGCAGCGTGTTAGGACAAAACACCGGGGAGCTGTTTTTT	CASSVLGQNTGELFF
NA	NA	TRBJ1-2	TRBV7-8	NA	CASSLLRANGYTF
NA	TRBD1	TRBJ1-5	TRBV4-1	TGCGCCAGCAGCCGCTGGGACAGTAGCAATCAGCCCCAGCATTTT	CASSRWDSSNQPQHF
NA	NA	TRBJ1-5	TRBV19	TGTGCCAGTAGTCCGACAGTAGTCAGCAATCAGCCCCAGCATTTT	CASSPTVVSNQPQHF
NA	NA	TRBJ1-2	TRBV14	TGTGCCAGCAGCCAAGTCCAGGGAGGGGTGGATGGCTACACCTTC	CASSQVQGGVDGYTF
NA	NA	TRBJ2-1	TRBV28	TGTGCCAGCAGAATCATCGGGGACAATGAGCAGTTCTTC	CASRIIGDNEQFF
NA	NA	TRBJ1-2	TRBV14	TGTGCCAGCAGCCCTCCCGGGGCCAACTATGGCTACACCTTC	CASSPPGANYGYTF
NA	TRBD1	TRBJ2-1	TRBV11-2	TGTGCCAGCAGCCCGGGACAGGGGAGAGATGAGCAGTTCTTC	CASSPGQGRDEQFF
once	NA	TRBJ2-6	TRBV9	TGTGCCAGCAGCGTAGGGGGGTCTGGGGCCAACGTCCTGACTTTC	CASSVGGSGANVLTF
NA	NA	TRBJ2-1	TRBV12-3/TRBV12-4	TGTGCCAGCAGTTTTGGCTCCTACAATGAGCAGTTCTTC	CASSFGSYNEQFF
NA	TRBD1	TRBJ1-6	TRBV18	TGTGCCAGCTTCGCCGGGACAGGGTCTTCACCCCTCCACTTT	CASFAGTGSSPLHF
NA	NA	TRBJ2-2	TRBV19	TGTGCCAGTAGTATAGTTTTGGAAGGGGCCGGGGAGCTGTTTTTT	CASSIVLEGAGELFF
NA	NA	TRBJ2-1	TRBV10-3	TGTGCCATCAGTGAGTCGGTAGGCGATGAGCAGTTCTTC	CAISESVGDEQFF
NA	TRBD2	TRBJ2-2	TRBV29-1	TGCAGCGTTGAAGATCTAGCTAGCGGGGCCGGGGAGCTGTTTTTT	CSVEDLASGAGELFF
NA	TRBD2	TRBJ2-3	TRBV7-9	TGTGCCAGCAGCTTAGGGGCGGGGGGGCCCACAGATACGCAGTATTTT	CASSLGAGGPTDTQYF
NA	TRBD1	TRBJ1-4	TRBV11-2	TGTGCCAGCAGCGAGGACAGGGTTGGTGAAAAACTGTTTTTT	CASSEDRVGEKLFF
NA	NA	TRBJ1-6	TRBV14	TGTGCCAGCAGCCAAGCTCAGGGTCGTAATTCACCCCTCCACTTT	CASSQAQGRNSPLHF
NA	NA	TRBJ1-5	TRBV14	TGTGCCAGCAGCTTGGGTCTTAATCAGCCCCAGCATTTT	CASSLGLNQPQHF
once	TRBD2	TRBJ2-1	TRBV5-1	TGCGCCAGCAGCTTGCATCCTAGCGGGGATCCCTACAATGAGCAGTTCTTC	CASSLHPSGDPYNEQFF
NA	NA	TRBJ2-7	TRBV27	TGTGCCAGCAGTTTAAGTCCTCAGGGAGGCTACGAGCAGTACTTC	CASSLSPQGGYEQYF
NA	TRBD1	TRBJ1-4	TRBV30	TGTGCCTCATCAAACGGGACAGGGTATGAAAAACTGTTTTTT	CASSNGTGYEKLFF
once	TRBD1	TRBJ2-2	TRBV5-1	TGCGCCAGCAACAGAGTGGGGACAGGAGCGAACACCGGGGAGCTGTTTTTT	CASNRVGTGANTGELFF
NA	NA	TRBJ1-2	TRBV28	TGTGCCAGCACCCGCCTTCTCTATGGCTACACCTTC	CASTRLLYGYTF
NA	NA	TRBJ1-1	TRBV11-2	TGTGCCAGCAGCTTAGGAGGCGCCTGGGGCACTGAAGCTTTCTTT	CASSLGGAWGTEAFF
NA	TRBD2	TRBJ2-3	TRBV11-2	TGTGCCAGCAGCTTCTCTAGCGGGGCAGATACGCAGTATTTT	CASSFSSGADTQYF
NA	NA	TRBJ1-3	TRBV28	TGTGCCAGCAGTTTATCGACAGCCTCTGGAAACACCATATATTTT	CASSLSTASGNTIYF
NA	NA	TRBJ2-7	TRBV9	TGTGCCAGCAGCGTAGAGGCGGGGAGCTCCTACGAGCAGTACTTC	CASSVEAGSSYEQYF
NA	TRBD1	TRBJ1-4	TRBV27	TGTGCCAGCAGGTATACCGGGACAGGGGCTGCAACTAATGAAAAACTGTTTTTT	CASRYTGTGAATNEKLFF
once	TRBD1	TRBJ1-2	TRBV6-5	TGTGCCAGCAGTTTAGCCGGGACAGGAGGCGATGGCTACACCTTC	CASSLAGTGGDGYTF
NA	NA	TRBJ1-5	TRBV3-1/TRBV3-2	TGTGCCAGCAGCCAAGGGTGGCATCGTAGCAATCAGCCCCAGCATTTT	CASSQGWHRSNQPQHF
NA	NA	TRBJ2-1	TRBV19	TGTGCCAGTAGTATGGAGGCTGAGCAGTTCTTC	CASSMEAEQFF
NA	TRBD1	TRBJ1-3	TRBV28	TGTGCCAGCAGTCGAAGGACAGGGGCTGGAAACACCATATATTTT	CASSRRTGAGNTIYF
NA	NA	TRBJ1-2	TRBV27	TGTGCCAGCAGTTTAGGTCAGGGTCTCTATGGCTACACCTTC	CASSLGQGLYGYTF
NA	NA	TRBJ2-7	TRBV6-1	TGTGCCAGCAGTGAAGGGGCCAGAAATGGGGAGCAGTACTTC	CASSEGARNGEQYF